Listed here are 8 T cell receptor beta chains from one sample, sequenced in a study of T cells after yellow fever vaccination. TCRdb reprocessed the 5' RACE reads via MiXCR and lists one record per CDR3 protein. The sample shows more than 350,000 distinct CDR3 sequences, around 10% of them seen only once. The sequencing used PBMCs, collected on the day of the first yellow fever vaccination. These receptor sequences come from a man between 18 and 35 years old who received the YFV17D yellow fever vaccine.

This clonotype was recorded at least ten times. The gene calls are TRBV20-1 and TRBJ2-3; D uncertain. The CDR3 consists of 12 residues. The V gene lost 5 bases and the J gene lost 14 bases, with 20 bases spanning the gap. Germline CDR1 is DFQATT and CDR2 is SNEGSKA (reference sequence). CDR3 residues: CSASLTERDAYF. Written as DNA, the CDR3 is TGCAGTGCTTCCCTTACAGAGAGAGATGCGTATTTT.

The rearrangement joins TRBV4-1 to TRBJ2-7, with 9 bases matching TRBD2. The CDR3 covers 15 residues. Germline trimming cut 1 base from V and 3 bases from J; bases unmatched to any gene: 4. Germline CDR1 reads MGHRA; CDR2 reads YSYEKL. CDR3 loop: CASSQVASGVYEQYV. CDR3 DNA sequence: TGCGCCAGCAGCCAAGTTGCTAGCGGGGTCTACGAGCAGTACGTC.

This clonotype has just a few counts. The CDR3 DNA reads TGTGCCAGCTCACCGCCCCCCGGGTACAGGGGGTACTATGGCTACACCTTC. Translated: CASSPPPGYRGYYGYTF. The chain joins TRBV18 to TRBJ1-2, with 8 bases fitting TRBD1. Per germline, CDR1 KGHSH and CDR2 LQKENI. Germline trimming cut 3 bases from V and 3 bases from J; bases unmatched to any gene: 12. There are 17 residues in the CDR3.

This clonotype was counted only a few times. The rearrangement joins TRBV9 to TRBJ2-1; maybe TRBD2 (6 bases). The V gene lost 0 bases and the J gene lost 9 bases, with 13 bases spanning the gap. This CDR3 region has 14 residues. The germline gives CDR1 SGDLS, CDR2 YYNGEE. CDR3 sequence reads: CASSVGGTLGEQFF. In nucleotides, the CDR3 is TGTGCCAGCAGCGTAGGCGGGACCCTCGGTGAGCAGTTCTTC.

The genes are TRBV4-3 and TRBJ2-6; the D is unclear. The CDR3 is 17 amino acids. CDR1 LGHNA and CDR2 YSLEER come from the germline V gene. V lost 4 bases to trimming and J lost 0 bases, with 13 bases between them. This chain's CDR3 is CASSLERLFSGANVLTF. CDR3 bases: TGCGCCAGCAGCCTTGAACGGCTGTTCTCTGGGGCCAACGTCCTGACTTTC.

This clonotype has only a few counts. V gene TRBV7-2 combines with J gene TRBJ1-1; D is uncertain. The CDR3 covers 16 residues. The germline CDR1 and CDR2 sequences are SGHTA and FQGNSA. Trimming left V 1 base short and J 1 base short, with 13 bases between. CDR3 DNA: TGTGCCAGCAGCTTAGTAGGATTCTACGGGAACACTGAAGCTTTCTTT. Its protein product is CASSLVGFYGNTEAFF. Full variable domain (outside the CDR3, taken from reference TRBV7-2 and TRBJ1-1): GAGVSQSPSNKVTEKGKDVELRCDPISGHTALYWYRQSLGQGLEFLIYFQGNSAPDKSGLPSDRFSAERTGGSVSTLTIQRTQQEDSAVYLCASSLVGFYGNTEAFFGQGTRLTVV.

The J gene is TRBJ2-4, the V gene TRBV7-9; 12 bases map to TRBD1. Losses at the gene ends were 2 bases for V and 9 bases for J; bases not matched to a gene: 5. Per germline, CDR1 SEHNR and CDR2 FQNEAQ (reference sequence). The CDR3 is 15 residues long. The CDR3 DNA is TGTGCCAGCAGCTTAACCGGGACAGGGGGCCTCATTCAGTACTTC. Protein: CASSLTGTGGLIQYF.

The V and J genes are TRBV15 and TRBJ2-1, with D possibly matching TRBD2 (6 bases). Germline CDR1 LNHNV, CDR2 YYDKDF (reference sequence). Trimming pared 0 bases from V and 0 bases from J, leaving 12 bases between. The CDR3 length is 17 residues. CDR3 in DNA: TGTGCCACCAGCAGAGATGGAGCGGGTCGCTCCTACAATGAGCAGTTCTTC. Protein sequence: CATSRDGAGRSYNEQFF.